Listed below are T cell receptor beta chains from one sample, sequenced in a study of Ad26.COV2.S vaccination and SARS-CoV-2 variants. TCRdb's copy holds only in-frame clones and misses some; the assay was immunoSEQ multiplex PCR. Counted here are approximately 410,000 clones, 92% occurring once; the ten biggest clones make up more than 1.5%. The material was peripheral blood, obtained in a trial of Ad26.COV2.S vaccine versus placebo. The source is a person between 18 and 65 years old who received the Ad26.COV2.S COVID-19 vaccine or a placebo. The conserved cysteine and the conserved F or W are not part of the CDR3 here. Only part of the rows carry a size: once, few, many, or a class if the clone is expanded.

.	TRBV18	ASSPRGGYTEAF
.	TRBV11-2	ASSRRDRGHTNEKLF
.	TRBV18	ASSPKGETQY
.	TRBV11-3	ASSSRGALTDTQY
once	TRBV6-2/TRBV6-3	ASSYVTGAQGGPLH
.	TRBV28	ASSSTPAMSEQF
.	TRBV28	ASSFEGVSETQY
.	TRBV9	ASSVGSSGGPSTDTQY
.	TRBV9	ASSVDRAKGANVLT
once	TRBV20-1	SASRLPSGEQY
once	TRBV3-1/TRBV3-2	ASSHPGGRAF
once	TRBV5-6	ASSTGAYTTEAF
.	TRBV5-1	ASSTAPDTEAF
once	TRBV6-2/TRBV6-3	ASSYSKPGATKGETQY
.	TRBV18	ASSSGHEANYGYT
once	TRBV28	ASRLQGSVNEKLF
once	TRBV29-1	SGGDSYYGYT
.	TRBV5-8	ASSLRDEQF
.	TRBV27	ASSLGGASNQPQH
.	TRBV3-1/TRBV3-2	ASSLGTSNTEAF
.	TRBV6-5	ATQGTVLPEQF
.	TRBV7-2	ASSSQPSGQGAGEQY
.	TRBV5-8	ASSSSGGFSSPLH
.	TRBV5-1	ASSLGGANTEAF
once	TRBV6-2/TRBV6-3	ASSYKLEAF
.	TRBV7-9	ASSFRSGQPQH
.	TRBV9	ASSAEGEEGETQY
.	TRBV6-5	ASSKINQFDYGYT
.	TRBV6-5	ASRTSGRAGELF
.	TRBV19	ASSIGGTLNTEAF
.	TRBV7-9	ASSPGQGYGQY
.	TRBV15	ATSRDGRGNIQY
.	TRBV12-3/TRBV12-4	ASSLESVGPQH
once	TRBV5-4	ASSLGGGHSNQPQH
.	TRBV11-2	ASSVGGAGGLENQPQH
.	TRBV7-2	ASSTGAFSYEQY
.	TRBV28	ASFSGVGSYNSPLH
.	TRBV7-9	ASSPQGTGDEKLF
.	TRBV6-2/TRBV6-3	ASSRRKSSGNTIY
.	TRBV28	ASSFAGAYEQY
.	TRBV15	ATSKPHPGTASNQPQH
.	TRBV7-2	ASSPEVTEAF
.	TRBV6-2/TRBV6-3	ASSKTFWGNPSTDTQY
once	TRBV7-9	ASSSSTDTQY
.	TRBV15	ATSREDRARTEAF
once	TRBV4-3	ASSQALRDMEAF
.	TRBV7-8	ASSTANTGELF
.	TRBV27	ASSFGRFYEQY
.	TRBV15	ATSRDRGDGYT
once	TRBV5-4	ASSSPGTGDEKLF
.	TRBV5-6	ASSLRDRGPETQY
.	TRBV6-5	ASSYPPGEKAF
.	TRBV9	ASNDRGGYT
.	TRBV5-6	ASSWSTSGYEQY
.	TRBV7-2	ASTQWDRGSFNSPLH
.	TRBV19	ASSIDRVSYGYT
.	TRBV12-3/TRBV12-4	ASSLELDTQY
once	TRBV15	ATSREGVQDTQY
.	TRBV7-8	ASSLAPGTGYTDTQY